The 14 T cell receptor beta chains presented below share a single source sample, sequenced in a study of cytomegalovirus exposure and HLA in healthy donors. The PCR made use of 60 Vbeta and 13 Jbeta primers. Assay used: immunoSEQ multiplex PCR; TCRdb lists only in-frame clones, some missing. This sample yields approximately 81,000 clones, of which about 70% are seen a single time; 6.2% belongs to the top ten. Sequenced material: PBMCs. The receptors originated from a woman aged 45-59 years in good health and CMV-seropositive.

This chain joins TRBV2 and TRBJ2-6, with 9 bases aligning to TRBD1. With 7 bases clipped from V and 5 bases from J, the junction kept 12 bases outside the gene matches. CDR3 size: 17 residues. The V gene's germline CDR1 is SNHLY and CDR2 FYNNEI. The CDR3 nucleotides read TGTGCCAGCACTTCTGGAACAGGGGGCAAAAGGGCCAACGTCCTGACTTTC. As protein: CASTSGTGGKRANVLTF.

V is TRBV6-6 and J is TRBJ1-1, with D possibly TRBD1 on 6 matching bases. Trimming removed 5 bases from V and 5 bases from J, with 12 bases in between. CDR1 and CDR2 (germline): MNHNY, SVGAGI (reference sequence). The CDR3 spans 13 residues. CDR3 coding DNA: TGTGCCAGCAGTACCGGGACACTAACTGAAGCTTTCTTT. It yields the protein CASSTGTLTEAFF.

The chain has TRBV6-1 and TRBJ2-2; D call uncertain. The CDR3 sequence is 12 residues long. Germline V CDR1 and CDR2: MNHNS, SASEGT. V lost 8 bases and J 9 bases, leaving 13 bases between the germline ends. The CDR3 bases are TGTGCCAGCCGCCGACTGGAAAGGGAGCTGTTTTTT. It is translated as CASRRLERELFF.

The chain is built from TRBV7-8 and TRBJ2-7; 7 bases are shared with TRBD2. In germline, CDR1 is SGHVS, CDR2 FQNEAQ. V was pared by 1 base and J by 2 bases, with 8 bases of the junction left unmatched. The CDR3 is made up of 16 amino acids. DNA of the CDR3: TGTGCCAGCAGCTTAGAGAGTAGCGGGTTCCCCTACGAGCAGTACTTC. It specifies CASSLESSGFPYEQYF.

This clone was observed a few times. This rearrangement joins TRBV19 to TRBJ2-6; no firm D call. Germline V lookup: CDR1 LNHDA, CDR2 SQIVND (reference sequence). The CDR3 runs to 16 residues. The V end lost 4 bases, the J end lost 0 bases, and 10 bases lay between the germline ends. CDR3 in amino acids: CASSTQQISGANVLTF. In nucleotides, the CDR3 is TGTGCCAGTAGTACCCAACAGATCTCTGGGGCCAACGTCCTGACTTTC.

The J gene is TRBJ1-2, the V gene TRBV6-1; D is unclear. V lost 6 bases and J 8 bases, leaving 10 bases between the germline ends. Germline CDR1 reads MNHNS; CDR2 reads SASEGT. This CDR3 has 11 amino acids. The DNA of the CDR3 is TGTGCCAGCAGGCGGAACGGGGGCTACACCTTC. This sequence encodes CASRRNGGYTF.

This clone was detected once. The V call is TRBV10-1, the J call TRBJ1-1; 7 nucleotides align to TRBD1. Trimming at V came to 7 bases and at J to 4 bases, leaving 6 bases not matched to a gene. CDR1 is WNHNN and CDR2 is SYGVQD in the germline V gene (reference sequence). This CDR3 contains 13 residues. CDR3 in DNA: TGCGCCAGCACCAACAGGGGTGGCACTGAAGCTTTCTTT. Translation gives CASTNRGGTEAFF.

This chain uses TRBV2 with TRBJ2-2; D is unresolved. This CDR3 contains 12 residues. Trimming cost V 7 bases and J 5 bases, with 8 bases left between them. Germline V gene sequence: CDR1 SNHLY, CDR2 FYNNEI. This CDR3 is CASNSNTGELFF. DNA of the CDR3: TGTGCCAGCAATTCAAATACCGGGGAGCTGTTTTTT.

This clone came up once. The chain carries TRBV29-1 and TRBJ2-7; perhaps TRBD1 as D (6 bases). The CDR3 length is 12 residues. V lost 7 bases to trimming and J lost 0 bases, with 10 bases between them. Germline CDR1 is SQVTM and CDR2 is ANQGSEA. The CDR3 DNA reads TGCAGCGCCACAGGGAGCTCCTACGAGCAGTACTTC. This codes for CSATGSSYEQYF.

The chain has TRBV30 and TRBJ2-1; the match to TRBD2 covers 7 bases. The V gene's germline CDR1 is GTSNPN and CDR2 SVGIG (reference sequence). The CDR3 loop spans 12 amino acids. Trimming removed 2 bases from V and 8 bases from J; junction bases left unmatched: 3. CDR3 sequence: CAWSIREDEQFF. CDR3 DNA sequence: TGTGCCTGGAGTATACGGGAGGATGAGCAGTTCTTC.

V and J are TRBV28 and TRBJ1-1, with D possibly TRBD1 on 5 matching bases. From germline, CDR1 is MDHEN and CDR2 SYDVKM. There are 14 residues in the CDR3. The V and J ends lost 4 bases and 0 bases respectively, with 9 bases between them. CDR3 protein: CASSWRGLNTEAFF. The CDR3 region has the DNA TGTGCCAGCAGTTGGCGGGGACTGAACACTGAAGCTTTCTTT. Supplemented by reference TRBV28 and TRBJ1-1, the full variable domain reads DVKVTQSSRYLVKRTGEKVFLECVQDMDHENMFWYRQDPGLGLRLIYFSYDVKMKEKGDIPEGYSVSREKKERFSLILESASTNQTSMYLCASSWRGLNTEAFFGQGTRLTVV.

J is TRBJ2-7 and V is TRBV9; TRBD1 might be the D (6 bases). Germline CDR1 is SGDLS and CDR2 is YYNGEE. V lost 0 bases and J lost 5, with 12 bases in between. The CDR3 totals 14 residues. CDR3 in DNA: TGTGCCAGCAGCGTAGATAACAGGGACAACGAGCAGTACTTC. Protein product: CASSVDNRDNEQYF. The full variable domain, completed using reference TRBV9 and TRBJ2-7, is DSGVTQTPKHLITATGQRVTLRCSPRSGDLSVYWYQQSLDQGLQFLIQYYNGEERAKGNILERFSAQQFPDLHSELNLSSLELGDSALYFCASSVDNRDNEQYFGPGTRLTVT.

The chain combines TRBV10-3 with TRBJ1-5; D perhaps matches TRBD1 (5 bases). The CDR3 length is 14 residues. Germline loops: CDR1 ENHRY, CDR2 SYGVKD. V was shortened by 6 bases and J by 2 bases, with 11 bases between the two germline ends. Here the CDR3 DNA reads TGTGCCATCAGCCAGGGAGGCGGCAATCAGCCCCAGCATTTT. Protein: CAISQGGGNQPQHF.

A note on this clone: At one end, the junction sequence differs from germline, possibly due to a read error. The chain employs TRBV7-9 and TRBJ1-2; D is possibly TRBD1 (5 bases). This CDR3 is 13 amino acids long. The germline gives CDR1 SEHNR, CDR2 FQNEAQ (reference sequence). Here the CDR3 DNA reads TGTGCCAGCAGCTTAGTTGCGGGGGACTGTAGGAGCTTC. This codes for CASSLVAGDCRSF.